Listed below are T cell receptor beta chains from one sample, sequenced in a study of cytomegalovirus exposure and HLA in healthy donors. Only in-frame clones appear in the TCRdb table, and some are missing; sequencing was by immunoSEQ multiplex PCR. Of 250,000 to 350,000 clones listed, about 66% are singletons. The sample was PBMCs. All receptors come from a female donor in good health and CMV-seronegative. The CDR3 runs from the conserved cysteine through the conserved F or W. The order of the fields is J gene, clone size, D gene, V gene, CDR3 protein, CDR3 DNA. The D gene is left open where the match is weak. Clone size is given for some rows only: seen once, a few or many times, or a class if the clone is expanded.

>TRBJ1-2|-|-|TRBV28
CASSRPRSWGNGYTF
TGTGCCAGCAGTCGCCCGAGGTCTTGGGGCAATGGCTACACCTTC
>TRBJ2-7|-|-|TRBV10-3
CAISSPDGIKIYEQYF
TGTGCCATCTCCTCTCCGGACGGGATAAAAATCTACGAGCAGTACTTC
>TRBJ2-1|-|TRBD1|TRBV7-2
CASSLVGQGYNEQFF
TGTGCCAGCAGCTTAGTGGGACAGGGCTACAATGAGCAGTTCTTC
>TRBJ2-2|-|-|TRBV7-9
CASSQTLTNTGELFF
TGTGCCAGCAGCCAAACCCTGACAAACACCGGGGAGCTGTTTTTT
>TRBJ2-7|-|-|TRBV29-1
CSVEDYWKGSYEQYF
TGCAGCGTTGAAGATTACTGGAAGGGGTCCTACGAGCAGTACTTC
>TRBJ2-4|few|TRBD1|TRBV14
CASSQRTGGSKNIQYF
TGTGCCAGCAGCCAAAGGACAGGGGGAAGCAAAAACATTCAGTACTTC
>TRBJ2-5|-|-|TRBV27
CASSLLPRGETQYF
TGTGCCAGCAGCTTATTACCCAGGGGAGAGACCCAGTACTTC
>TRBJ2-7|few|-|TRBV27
CASSPRSYEQYF
TGTGCCAGCAGCCCTCGCTCCTACGAGCAGTACTTC
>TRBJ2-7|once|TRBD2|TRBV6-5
CASSLLAGPLYEQYF
TGTGCCAGCAGCTTGCTAGCGGGGCCCCTCTACGAGCAGTACTTC
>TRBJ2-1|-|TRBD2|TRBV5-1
CASTLRGGEGYNEQFF
TGCGCCAGCACCCTCCGTGGGGGGGAGGGGTACAATGAGCAGTTCTTC
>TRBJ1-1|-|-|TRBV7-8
CASSLPYGVNTEAFF
TGTGCCAGCAGCTTACCATACGGGGTGAACACTGAAGCTTTCTTT
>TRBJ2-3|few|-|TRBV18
CASSLLQSTDTQYF
TGTGCCAGCTCACTCCTCCAGAGCACAGATACGCAGTATTTT
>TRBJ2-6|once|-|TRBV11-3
CASSEAGANVLTF
TGTGCCAGCAGCGAGGCTGGGGCCAACGTCCTGACTTTC
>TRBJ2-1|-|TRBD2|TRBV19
CASSIGLAGGRDEQFF
TGTGCCAGTAGTATAGGACTAGCGGGAGGGAGGGATGAGCAGTTCTTC
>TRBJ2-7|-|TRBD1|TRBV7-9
CASSLAGTGGHEQYF
TGTGCCAGCAGCTTAGCCGGGACAGGGGGCCACGAGCAGTACTTC
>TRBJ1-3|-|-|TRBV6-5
CASSYSREKPGNTIYF
TGTGCCAGCAGTTACTCGAGAGAGAAGCCTGGAAACACCATATATTTT
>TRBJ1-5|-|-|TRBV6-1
CASCERSNQPQHF
TGTGCCAGCTGCGAACGAAGCAATCAGCCCCAGCATTTT
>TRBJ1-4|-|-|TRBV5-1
CASSSPGQSEKLFF
TGCGCCAGCAGCTCGCCAGGACAGAGTGAAAAACTGTTTTTT
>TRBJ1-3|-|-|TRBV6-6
CASSLGTPGHTIYF
TGTGCCAGCAGCCTCGGGACTCCGGGACACACCATATATTTT
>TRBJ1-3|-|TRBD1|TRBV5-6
CASLRKDRASGNTIYF
TGTGCCAGCCTCCGGAAAGACAGGGCCTCTGGAAACACCATATATTTT
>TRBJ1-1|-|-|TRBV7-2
CASSSTPGTGTEAFF
TGTGCCAGCAGCTCTACCCCCGGGACTGGCACTGAAGCTTTCTTT
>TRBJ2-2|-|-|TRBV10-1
CASSGGLNTGELFF
TGCGCCAGCAGTGGAGGGTTGAACACCGGGGAGCTGTTTTTT
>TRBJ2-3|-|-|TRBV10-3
CAAQTSTDTQYF
TGTGCCGCCCAGACTAGCACAGATACGCAGTATTTT
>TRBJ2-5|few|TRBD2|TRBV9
CASSVALAGVETQYF
TGTGCCAGCAGCGTAGCACTAGCGGGAGTAGAGACCCAGTACTTC
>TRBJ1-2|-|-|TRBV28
CASSLVGGSRYGYTF
TGTGCCAGCAGTTTAGTTGGGGGCTCGCGCTATGGCTACACCTTC
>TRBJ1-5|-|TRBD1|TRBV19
CASSGQGVFQPQHF
TGTGCCAGTAGTGGACAGGGGGTGTTTCAGCCCCAGCATTTT
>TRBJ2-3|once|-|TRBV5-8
CASSLTVDTQYF
TGTGCCAGCAGCTTGACGGTAGATACGCAGTATTTT
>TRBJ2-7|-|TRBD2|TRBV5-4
CASSEGTSVDEQYF
TGTGCCAGCAGCGAGGGGACTAGCGTGGACGAGCAGTACTTC
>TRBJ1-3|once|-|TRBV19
CASSNPYREGGNTIYF
TGTGCCAGTAGTAACCCGTATCGCGAGGGCGGAAACACCATATATTTT
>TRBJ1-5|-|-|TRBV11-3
CASSLGWLQPQHF
TGTGCCAGCAGCTTAGGTTGGCTTCAGCCCCAGCATTTT
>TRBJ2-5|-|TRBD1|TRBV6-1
CASSGGDRGETQYF
TGTGCCAGCAGTGGAGGGGACAGGGGAGAGACCCAGTACTTC
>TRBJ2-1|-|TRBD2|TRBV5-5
CASSVLAGGQFF
TGTGCCAGCAGCGTCCTAGCGGGGGGGCAGTTCTTC
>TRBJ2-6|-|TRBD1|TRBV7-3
CASSWGTGYPGANVLTF
TGTGCCAGCAGCTGGGGGACAGGGTATCCTGGGGCCAACGTCCTGACTTTC
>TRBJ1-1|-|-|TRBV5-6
CASSLIFTSTEAFF
TGTGCCAGCAGCTTAATATTCACGAGCACTGAAGCTTTCTTT
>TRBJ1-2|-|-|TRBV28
CASIPGSHNYGYTF
TGTGCCAGCATCCCAGGGTCCCATAACTATGGCTACACCTTC
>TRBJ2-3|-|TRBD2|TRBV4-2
CASSQERKVAGYTDTQYF
TGTGCCAGCAGCCAAGAGAGGAAGGTAGCGGGGTACACAGATACGCAGTATTTT
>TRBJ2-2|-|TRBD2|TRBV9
CASSVTPSGRVTGELFF
TGTGCCAGCAGCGTAACCCCTAGCGGGAGGGTCACCGGGGAGCTGTTTTTT
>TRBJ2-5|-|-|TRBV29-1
CSVKPPGTWETQYF
TGCAGCGTTAAACCGCCGGGTACATGGGAGACCCAGTACTTC
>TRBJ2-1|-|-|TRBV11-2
CASSAQGEQFF
TGTGCCAGCAGCGCACAGGGTGAGCAGTTCTTC
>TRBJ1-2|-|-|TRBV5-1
CASSLAGDSNRYTF
TGCGCCAGCAGCTTGGCCGGGGACTCAAATCGCTACACCTTC